The sequence of this T cell receptor beta chain was determined in a study of control samples from healthy donors and cancer patients. Assay used: immunoSEQ multiplex PCR; TCRdb lists only in-frame clones, some missing. Among some 100,000 clones listed, roughly 86% were seen once. This CDR3 has 16 residues. CDR1 is LNHDA, CDR2 SQIVND, per germline (reference sequence). Trimming took 4 bases from V and 6 from J, leaving 19 bases between them. This TCR derives from a woman aged 50 to 60 in good health. The rearrangement joins TRBV19 to TRBJ2-1; D may be TRBD2 (7 bases). Sequences were obtained from blood. The CDR3 sequence: CASSNARGGGINEQFF. In DNA form, the CDR3 reads TGTGCCAGTAGTAATGCCCGGGGAGGGGGTATCAATGAGCAGTTCTTC.